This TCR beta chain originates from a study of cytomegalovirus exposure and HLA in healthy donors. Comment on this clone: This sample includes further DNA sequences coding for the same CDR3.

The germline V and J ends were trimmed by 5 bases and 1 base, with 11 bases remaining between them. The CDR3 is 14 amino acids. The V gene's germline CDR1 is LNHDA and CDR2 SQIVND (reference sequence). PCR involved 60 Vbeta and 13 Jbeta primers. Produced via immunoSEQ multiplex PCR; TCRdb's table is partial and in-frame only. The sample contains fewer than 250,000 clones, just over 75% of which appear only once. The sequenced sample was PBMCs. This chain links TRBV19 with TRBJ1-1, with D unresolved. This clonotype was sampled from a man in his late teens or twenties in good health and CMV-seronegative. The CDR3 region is CASSLDSSNTEAFF. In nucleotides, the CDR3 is TGTGCCAGTAGTCTGGACTCCTCGAACACTGAAGCTTTCTTT.